The rows below give T cell receptor beta chains drawn from one sample of a study of tumour-infiltrating T cells in Burkitt lymphoma. The data were produced by immunoSEQ multiplex PCR, yet TCRdb's version contains in-frame clones alone and is incomplete. The sample lists some 1,400 clones, roughly 13% occurring once. The material sequenced was tumor tissue. Source of these receptors: a human donor with Burkitt lymphoma. The CDR3 runs from the conserved cysteine through the conserved F or W. The D gene is left open where the match is weak. The size of a clone is reported for some rows only, either as once, few or many, or as a class for expanded clones.

few	.	TRBV11-2	TRBJ2-5	TGTGCCAGCACCCGATGGGGAGAGACCCAGTACTTC	CASTRWGETQYF
.	TRBD1	TRBV4-1	TRBJ1-3	TGCGCCAGCAGCCATATAGCTGGGACAGCTGGAAACACCATATATTTT	CASSHIAGTAGNTIYF
.	.	TRBV10-3	TRBJ1-1	TGTGCCATCAAGAATCCTACAGGGATGAAGGGAAACACTGAAGCTTTCTTT	CAIKNPTGMKGNTEAFF
few	.	TRBV15	TRBJ1-6	TGTGCCACCAGCCGGGACGGACCCCTCCACTTT	CATSRDGPLHF
.	.	TRBV9	TRBJ2-3	TGTGCCAGCAGCGCAGGGCTGCCAGATACGCAGTATTTT	CASSAGLPDTQYF
few	TRBD1	TRBV7-9	TRBJ2-2	TGTGCCAGCAGCCCGACAGGGGGGTCCGGGGAGCTGTTTTTT	CASSPTGGSGELFF
.	.	TRBV19	TRBJ1-2	TGTGCCACCAAGAGACAGCGGGCCTCCTATGGCTACACCTTC	CATKRQRASYGYTF
.	TRBD2	TRBV7-8	TRBJ2-1	TGTGCCAGCAGCACGGGACTAGCGGGGTCGGATGAGCAGTTCTTC	CASSTGLAGSDEQFF
.	.	TRBV20-1	TRBJ1-5	TGCAGTGCTAGAGGACCGGAACCCCAGCATTTT	CSARGPEPQHF
few	.	TRBV19	TRBJ1-2	TGTGCCAGTAGTACCCCCGGGATCCGACTGATTAGAGGCTACACCTTC	CASSTPGIRLIRGYTF
.	.	TRBV5-1	TRBJ1-2	TGCGCCAGCAGCACGGGGGGGGCACCGCCGGCTAACTATGGCTACACCTTC	CASSTGGAPPANYGYTF
few	TRBD2	TRBV6-5	TRBJ2-1	TGTGCCAGCAGTTACCCCACAGCGGGGGGACACAATGAGCAGTTCTTC	CASSYPTAGGHNEQFF
.	TRBD2	TRBV7-7	TRBJ2-1	TGTGCTAGCAGCTTAGACCGGGGGGGCGAGCAGTTCTTC	CASSLDRGGEQFF
few	.	TRBV6-1	TRBJ1-1	TGTGCCAGCAGTGTACGGGGAGGGGGCACTGAAGCTTTCTTT	CASSVRGGGTEAFF
hyperexpanded	.	TRBV28	TRBJ1-2	TGTGCCAGCAGTGCATCTTATGAGACAAGGAGCTATGGCTACACCTTC	CASSASYETRSYGYTF
.	.	TRBV30	TRBJ2-1	TGTGCCTGGAGTGTAGTTAGATTCGAAGGCACTGAGCAGTTCTTC	CAWSVVRFEGTEQFF
few	.	TRBV27	TRBJ1-1	TGTGCCAGCAGCCACCCCATGGCTTTCTTT	CASSHPMAFF
.	.	TRBV11-2	TRBJ2-3	TGTGCCAGCAGCTTATTGTCCACAGATACGCAGTATTTT	CASSLLSTDTQYF
.	.	TRBV2	TRBJ2-3	TGTGCCAGCAAAGGGGATTCAGATACGCAGTATTTT	CASKGDSDTQYF
few	.	TRBV7-9	TRBJ1-5	TGTGCCAGCAGCTTAGGGTCGGCAGCTAGCAATCAGCCCCAGCATTTT	CASSLGSAASNQPQHF
.	TRBD2	TRBV10-1	TRBJ2-3	TGCGCCAGCAGTGAGTCGCCTGGCGGGAGGGCCCAAACAGATACGCAGTATTTT	CASSESPGGRAQTDTQYF
few	TRBD2	TRBV5-6	TRBJ2-3	TGTGCCAGCAGAAATAGGAGGCGGGAGTGGCATACGCAGTATTTT	CASRNRRREWHTQYF
few	.	TRBV18	TRBJ1-4	TGTGCCAGCTCACCCCCACCTAATGAAAAACTGTTTTTT	CASSPPPNEKLFF
.	TRBD2	TRBV29-1	TRBJ2-3	TGCAGCGTGGGAGGGACTAGCGGAAATTCACACACAGATACGCAGTATTTT	CSVGGTSGNSHTDTQYF
few	.	TRBV5-1	TRBJ2-2	TGCGCCAGCAGGGGGGTTCGCACCGGGGAGCTGTTTTTT	CASRGVRTGELFF
few	TRBD1	TRBV18	TRBJ1-1	TGTGCCAGCTCACCACGGGGACAGGGGAGGCCCACTGAAGCTTTCTTT	CASSPRGQGRPTEAFF
few	.	TRBV9	TRBJ2-4	TGTGCCAGCAGCGTAGGGGGGCGAGGAAACATTCAGTACTTC	CASSVGGRGNIQYF
.	TRBD1	TRBV7-2	TRBJ1-2	TGTGCCAGCAGCCCCGGGACAGCTAACTATGGCTACACCTTC	CASSPGTANYGYTF
few	TRBD1	TRBV13	TRBJ1-1	TGTGCCAGCAGCATTGGACAGGGAGCCCTAAGAAATGAAGCTTTCTTT	CASSIGQGALRNEAFF
.	.	TRBV5-1	TRBJ1-1	TGCGCCAGCAACCTCGGAACGGACACTGAAGCTTTCTTT	CASNLGTDTEAFF
.	.	TRBV11-3	TRBJ2-2	TGTGCCAGCAGCTCCCATCTAGGGGCCGGGGAGCTGTTTTTT	CASSSHLGAGELFF
.	.	TRBV19	TRBJ1-3	TGTGCCAGTAGCGCGGCGGGAAACACCATATATTTT	CASSAAGNTIYF
few	.	TRBV5-5	TRBJ1-2	TGTGCCAGCAGCTTGTCGGGGGGGGCGGGCTATGGCTACACCTTC	CASSLSGGAGYGYTF
.	.	TRBV10-3	TRBJ1-1	TGTGCCATCAGACAGACCATGAACACTGAAGCTTTCTTT	CAIRQTMNTEAFF
once	.	TRBV14	TRBJ2-4	TGTGCCAGCAGTGATAGCGGCTATACAAAAAACATTCAGTACTTC	CASSDSGYTKNIQYF
few	TRBD1	TRBV27	TRBJ2-2	TGTGCCAGCAGTTGGGGGGGGACAGGGGGCACCGGGGAGCTGTTTTTT	CASSWGGTGGTGELFF
few	.	TRBV2	TRBJ1-4	TGTGCCAGCAGTGAGGTTAAGGGTGAAAAACTGTTTTTT	CASSEVKGEKLFF